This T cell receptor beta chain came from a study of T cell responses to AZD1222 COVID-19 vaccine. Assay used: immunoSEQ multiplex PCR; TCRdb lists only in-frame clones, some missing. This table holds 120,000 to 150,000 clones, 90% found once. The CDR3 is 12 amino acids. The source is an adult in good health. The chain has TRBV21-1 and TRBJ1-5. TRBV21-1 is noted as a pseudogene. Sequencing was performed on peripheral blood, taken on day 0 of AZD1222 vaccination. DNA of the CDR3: TGTGCCTTGAGGGTTCGGAATCAGCCCCAGCATTTT. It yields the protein CALRVRNQPQHF.